This TCR beta chain was identified during a study of post-analysis software for immune sequencing data. The overall study: Disease courses included relapsing-remitting, secondary progressive and progressive-relapsing multiple sclerosis. Study-wide points: Those with multiple sclerosis, the patient group, showed significantly lower normalized Chao1 diversity than controls. Five or six TRBV segments, TRBV5-6, TRBV5-1 and TRBV20-1 among them, were found more frequent in patients than controls.

TCR beta cDNA libraries included unique molecular identifiers. The source material, about 0.95 to 11 million T cells, gave rise to 500,000 or so cDNA molecules. TCRdb analysed the PCR reads with MiXCR anew, one entry per CDR3 protein. The sample has approximately 180,000 distinct CDR3 sequences, around 28% seen once. Points on this clonotype: Its target is not known.

Germline V lookup: CDR1 SQVTM, CDR2 ANQGSEA. The CDR3 length is 15 residues. V lost 6 bases and J lost 5, with 21 bases in between. The chain couples TRBV29-1 to TRBJ2-3, with D perhaps assigned TRBD1 or TRBD2 (5 bases each). Sequenced material: blood. This TCR came from a girl between 5 and 17 years old with multiple sclerosis. CDR3 region: CSVRPFRDRGDTQYF. In nucleotides, the CDR3 is TGCAGCGTAAGACCATTCAGGGACCGGGGAGATACGCAGTATTTT.